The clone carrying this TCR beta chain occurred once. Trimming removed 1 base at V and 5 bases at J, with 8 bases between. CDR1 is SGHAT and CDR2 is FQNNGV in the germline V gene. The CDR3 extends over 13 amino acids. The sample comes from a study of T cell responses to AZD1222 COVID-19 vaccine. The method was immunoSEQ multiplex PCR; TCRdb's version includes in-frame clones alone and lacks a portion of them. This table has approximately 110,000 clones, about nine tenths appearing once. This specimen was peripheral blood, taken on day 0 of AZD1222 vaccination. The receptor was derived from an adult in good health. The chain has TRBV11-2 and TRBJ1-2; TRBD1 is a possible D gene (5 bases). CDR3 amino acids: CASSLGDGYGYTF. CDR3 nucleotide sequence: TGTGCCAGCAGCTTAGGGGACGGGTATGGCTACACCTTC.